A single count supports the clone carrying this TCR beta chain. The antigen remains undetermined. PBMCs were collected from a roughly 10 ml volume of fresh peripheral blood. This specimen comes from a study of T cells in Graves' hyperthyroidism and ophthalmopathy. General observations from the study: Using 13 V-J features, a model discriminated ophthalmopathy from stable hyperthyroidism.

Template material for amplifying TCR beta CDR3 regions consisted of RNA transcripts. The study used the HTBI primer set for a first-round RT-PCR of the TCR CDR3. TCRdb ran MiXCR on the multiplex PCR reads and lists one entry per CDR3 protein. The sample records hundreds of thousands of distinct CDR3 sequences, over 35% being singletons. V dropped 6 bases and J dropped 6; count of bases not matched to a gene: 14. The CDR3 is made up of 16 amino acids. Per germline, CDR1 LNHDA and CDR2 SQIVND (reference sequence). The chain uses TRBV19 and TRBJ2-3; TRBD2 matches at 8 bases. This clonotype was sampled from a woman in her thirties or forties with Graves' hyperthyroidism. The sequenced sample consisted of blood. In DNA form, the CDR3 reads TGTGCCAGTAGGCGTGACGGGGGGGCAATGCGGGATACGCAGTATTTT. This translates into CASRRDGGAMRDTQYF.